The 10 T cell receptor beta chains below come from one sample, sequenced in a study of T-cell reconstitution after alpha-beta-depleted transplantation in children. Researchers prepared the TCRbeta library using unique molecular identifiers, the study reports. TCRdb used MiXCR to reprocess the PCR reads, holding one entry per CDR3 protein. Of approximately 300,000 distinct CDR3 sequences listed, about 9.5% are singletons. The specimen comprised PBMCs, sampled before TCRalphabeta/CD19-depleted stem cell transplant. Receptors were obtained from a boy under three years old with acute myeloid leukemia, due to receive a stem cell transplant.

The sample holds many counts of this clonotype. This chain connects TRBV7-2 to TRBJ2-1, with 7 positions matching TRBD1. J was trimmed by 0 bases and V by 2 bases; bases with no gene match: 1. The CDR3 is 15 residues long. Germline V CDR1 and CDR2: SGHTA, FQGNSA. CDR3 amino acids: CASSLRTGSYNEQFF. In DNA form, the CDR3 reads TGTGCCAGCAGCTTACGGACAGGCTCCTACAATGAGCAGTTCTTC. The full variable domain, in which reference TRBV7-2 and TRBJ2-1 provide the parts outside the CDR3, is GAGVSQSPSNKVTEKGKDVELRCDPISGHTALYWYRQSLGQGLEFLIYFQGNSAPDKSGLPSDRFSAERTGGSVSTLTIQRTQQEDSAVYLCASSLRTGSYNEQFFGPGTRLTVL.

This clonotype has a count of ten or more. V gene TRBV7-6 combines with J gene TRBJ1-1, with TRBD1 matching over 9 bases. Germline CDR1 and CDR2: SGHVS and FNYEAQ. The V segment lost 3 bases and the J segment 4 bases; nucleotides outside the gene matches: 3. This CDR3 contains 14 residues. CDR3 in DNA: TGTGCCAGCAGCTTGGGACAGGGAAGCACTGAAGCTTTCTTT. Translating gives CASSLGQGSTEAFF.

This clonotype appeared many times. The CDR3, as DNA: TGTGCCAGCAGTTCACAGACAGGGACAGCTGAAGCTTTCTTT. It yields the protein CASSSQTGTAEAFF. The genes are TRBV28 and TRBJ1-1, with 7 bases fitting TRBD1. Unmatched junction bases numbered 8, after V lost 4 bases and J lost 6 bases. CDR3 length equals 14 residues. Germline V lookup: CDR1 MDHEN, CDR2 SYDVKM.

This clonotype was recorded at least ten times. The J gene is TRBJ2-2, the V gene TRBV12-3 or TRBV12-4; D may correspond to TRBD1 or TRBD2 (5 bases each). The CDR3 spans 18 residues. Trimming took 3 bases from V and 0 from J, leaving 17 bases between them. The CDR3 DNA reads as TGTGCCAGCAGTTTGGGGGTATTCCTCAACGCGAACACCGGGGAGCTGTTTTTT. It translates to CASSLGVFLNANTGELFF.

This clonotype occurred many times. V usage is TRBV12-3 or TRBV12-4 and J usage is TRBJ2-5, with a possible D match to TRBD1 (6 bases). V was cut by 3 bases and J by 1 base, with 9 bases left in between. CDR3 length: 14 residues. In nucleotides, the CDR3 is TGTGCCAGCAGTTTTGTGACAGGCCAAGAGACCCAGTACTTC. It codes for CASSFVTGQETQYF.

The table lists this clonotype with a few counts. CDR3 nucleotides: TGTGCCAGCAGTTTACGAGGGTGGGTCGAATTTTCACCCCTCCACTTT. Protein product: CASSLRGWVEFSPLHF. This chain uses TRBV28 with TRBJ1-6, with unresolved D. CDR3 length: 16 residues. Trimming removed 2 bases at V and 9 bases at J, with 17 bases between. Germline loops: CDR1 MDHEN, CDR2 SYDVKM.

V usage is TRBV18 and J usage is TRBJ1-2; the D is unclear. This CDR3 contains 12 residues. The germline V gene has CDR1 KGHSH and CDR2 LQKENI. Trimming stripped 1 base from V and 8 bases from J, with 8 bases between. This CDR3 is CASSPLVQGYTF. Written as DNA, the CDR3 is TGTGCCAGCTCACCACTGGTTCAAGGCTACACCTTC.

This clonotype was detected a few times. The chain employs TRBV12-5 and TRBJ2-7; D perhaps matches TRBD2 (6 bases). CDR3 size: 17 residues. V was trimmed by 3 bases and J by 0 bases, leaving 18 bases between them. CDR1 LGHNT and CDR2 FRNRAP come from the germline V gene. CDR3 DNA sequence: TGTGCTAGTGGTTTCGCCCCTCCAGCGGGTCTCTCCTACGAGCAGTACTTC. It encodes CASGFAPPAGLSYEQYF.

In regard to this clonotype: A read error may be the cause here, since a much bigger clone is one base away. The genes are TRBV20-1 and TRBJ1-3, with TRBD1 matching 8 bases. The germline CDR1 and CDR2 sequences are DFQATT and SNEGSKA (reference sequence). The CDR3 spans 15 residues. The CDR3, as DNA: TGCAGTGCCAACCTCGGGACAGGCGCTGGAAACACCATAAATTTT. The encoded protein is CSANLGTGAGNTINF.

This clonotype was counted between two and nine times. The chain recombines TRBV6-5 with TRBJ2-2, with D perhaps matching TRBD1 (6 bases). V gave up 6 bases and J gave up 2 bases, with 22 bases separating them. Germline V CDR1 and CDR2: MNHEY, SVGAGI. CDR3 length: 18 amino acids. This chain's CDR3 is CASRHGQRSVGNTGELFF. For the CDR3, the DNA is TGTGCCAGCAGACACGGACAGCGCTCAGTGGGAAACACCGGGGAGCTGTTTTTT.